This entry lists 10 T cell receptor beta chains sequenced from one sample in a study of T cell responses to AZD1222 COVID-19 vaccine. Some clones are missing from TCRdb's copy, which holds only in-frame ones; the method was immunoSEQ multiplex PCR. The sample includes roughly 150,000 clones, 92% of them seen just once. The sequenced sample was peripheral blood, obtained 28 days after the second AZD1222 dose. The receptor set was obtained from an adult who received the AZD1222 COVID-19 vaccine.

A word on this clone: Other DNA sequences in this specimen translate into the identical CDR3. The genes are TRBV7-9 and TRBJ1-3; D is uncertain. The V end lost 1 base, the J end lost 0 bases, and 4 bases lay between the germline ends. The CDR3 covers 14 residues. Germline CDR1 reads SEHNR; CDR2 reads FQNEAQ (reference sequence). CDR3 loop: CASSLGGSGNTIYF. The CDR3 nucleotides are TGTGCCAGCAGCTTAGGGGGCTCTGGAAACACCATATATTTT.

This CDR3 reads CASSQAGGNTIYF. As DNA, the CDR3 is TGTGCCAGCAGCCAAGCTGGTGGAAACACCATATATTTT. V usage is TRBV3-1 (or the pseudogene TRBV3-2) and J usage is TRBJ1-3, with unresolved D. Germline CDR1 and CDR2: LGHDT and YNNKEL (reference sequence). The CDR3 consists of 13 residues. Trimming took off 1 base at V and 3 bases at J, with 4 bases between the two ends.

This clone was counted a few times. This chain joins TRBV11-2 and TRBJ1-1; the match to TRBD1 covers 9 bases. The J segment lost 5 bases and the V segment lost 6 bases, leaving 4 bases of the junction unmatched. The CDR3 contains 13 residues. Looked up from germline, CDR1 is SGHAT and CDR2 is FQNNGV. CDR3 nucleotides: TGTGCCAGCAGGGGGACAGGGTCTACTGAAGCTTTCTTT. This gives the protein CASRGTGSTEAFF.

The count of this clone is one. This chain joins TRBV10-3 and TRBJ2-7; TRBD1 aligns across 10 bases. Looked up from germline, CDR1 is ENHRY and CDR2 is SYGVKD. The V and J ends lost 10 bases and 5 bases, in that order; junction bases with no gene match: 11. The CDR3 extends over 14 amino acids. CDR3 DNA sequence: TGTGCCACCAGCGGACCCGGGACAGGGGACGAGCAGTACTTC. This gives the protein CATSGPGTGDEQYF.

The rearrangement links TRBV5-5 to TRBJ2-3; weak D call: TRBD1 (6 bases). The germline V gene encodes CDR1 SGHKS and CDR2 YYEKEE (reference sequence). The CDR3 has 15 residues. V was clipped by 3 bases and J by 2 bases, with 13 bases between them. DNA of the CDR3: TGTGCCAGCAGCTCCTATGGACAGCCCACAGATACGCAGTATTTT. Translated, it gives CASSSYGQPTDTQYF.

The CDR3 is CASSYSVRGNYGYTF. The CDR3 DNA sequence: TGTGCCAGCAGTTACTCGGTGCGAGGGAACTATGGCTACACCTTC. J is TRBJ1-2 and V is TRBV6-5; D is ambiguous. Trimming pared 0 bases from V and 2 bases from J, leaving 10 bases between. This CDR3 comprises 15 residues. Germline CDR1 MNHEY, CDR2 SVGAGI.

The V and J genes are TRBV4-3 and TRBJ1-2; D is uncertain. The length of the CDR3 is 14 residues. CDR1 and CDR2 (germline): LGHNA, YSLEER. Trimming left V 0 bases short and J 8 bases short, with 13 bases between. CDR3 region: CASSQDRWSEGYTF. The CDR3 coding sequence is TGCGCCAGCAGCCAAGATCGGTGGAGTGAAGGCTACACCTTC.

This chain connects TRBV3-1 (or the pseudogene TRBV3-2) to TRBJ1-3; weak D call: TRBD1 (5 bases). Germline CDR1 reads LGHDT; CDR2 reads YNNKEL (reference sequence). This CDR3 region has 15 residues. V was shortened by 4 bases and J by 4 bases, with 14 bases between the two germline ends. This CDR3 is CASSPLGQGGNTIYF. CDR3 coding DNA: TGTGCCAGCAGCCCCCTCGGCCAGGGAGGAAACACCATATATTTT.

CDR3: CAISSMDSQNSYEQYF. The CDR3, as DNA: TGTGCCATCAGTTCTATGGACAGCCAGAACTCCTACGAGCAGTACTTC. This chain uses TRBV10-3 with TRBJ2-7, with a weak D call TRBD1 (6 bases). Per the germline V gene, CDR1 is ENHRY and CDR2 is SYGVKD. Trimming took off 5 bases at V and 0 bases at J, with 17 bases between the two ends. The CDR3 extends over 16 amino acids.

This clone has just a few counts. V and J are TRBV13 and TRBJ2-5; D is ambiguous. Germline values: CDR1 PRHDT, CDR2 FYEKMQ (reference sequence). This CDR3 comprises 13 residues. Trimming shortened V by 1 base and J by 2 bases, and 5 bases separated the two germline ends. The CDR3 DNA reads TGTGCCAGCAGCTTAGATACTCAAGAGACCCAGTACTTC. Its protein product is CASSLDTQETQYF.